This entry describes one T cell receptor beta chain. This study enrolled people aged 18 to 89 from under 25 US geographic areas. Exposed participants came across a COVID-19 case within 2 weeks before study entry. Authors' data handling: Amplification of reference gene primers was used by the study to estimate nucleated cell counts. Some clones are missing from TCRdb's copy, which holds only in-frame ones; the method was immunoSEQ multiplex PCR. V and J calls and clone size follow that table, whereas D and trimming were derived from the DNA. Here the sample spans under 250,000 clones, approximately 89% being singletons. V dropped 2 bases and J dropped 6; count of bases not matched to a gene: 12. The CDR3 is 16 amino acids. Germline-derived CDR1 and CDR2 are MNHEY and SMNVEV (reference sequence). This record comes from a study of blood T cell repertoires in COVID-19. Background on the study: Sample material is recorded as cDNA or gDNA derived from T cells, B-cell-depleted T cells, or PBMCs.

Source material: PBMCs or T cells enriched from blood (not recorded which). The rearrangement uses TRBV27 and TRBJ2-7; TRBD2 aligns across 8 bases. The TCR originated in a woman under 40 who had been exposed to COVID-19. CDR3 sequence reads: CASSLATGNRGGEQYF. The CDR3 coding sequence is TGTGCCAGCAGTTTAGCCACAGGGAACCGGGGGGGCGAGCAGTACTTC.